This T cell receptor (beta chain) was identified during a study of cytomegalovirus exposure and HLA in healthy donors. With 60 Vbeta and 13 Jbeta primers, the PCR was carried out. In the original analysis: Per a later analysis, the number of unique TCR beta chains was about 78 million, of which 10 million to 11 million were shared. Only in-frame clones appear in the TCRdb table, and some are missing; sequencing was by immunoSEQ multiplex PCR. V and J calls and clone size follow that table, whereas D and trimming were derived from the DNA. This sample has 100,000 to 120,000 clones, with more than 60% found just once. CDR1 GTSNPN and CDR2 SVGIG come from the germline V gene (reference sequence). V dropped 4 bases and J dropped 4 bases, with 16 bases sitting between them. CDR3 length: 14 residues.

This TCR came from a man aged 30-40 years in good health and CMV-seronegative. Sequencing was performed on PBMCs. This sequence joins TRBV30 and TRBJ1-2; a possible D gene is TRBD1 (5 bases). The CDR3 DNA follows: TGTGCCTGGATCGAGCCCATCGGGGGCTATGGCTACACCTTC. It is translated as CAWIEPIGGYGYTF.